This TCR beta chain was captured by sequencing in a study of regulatory and conventional T cells in RAG deficiency. Notes on this clone: The antigen is not known.

Germline V gene data show CDR1 as SEHNR and CDR2 as FQNEAQ (reference sequence). V shed 2 bases and J shed 0 bases, with 13 bases lying between them. CDR3 length: 16 amino acids. Findings and limits, study-wide: Sorted Omenn CD25-high CD127-low cells may not be bona fide Tregs. RAG-deficient patients showed markedly lower Shannon entropy and higher Simpson indices than control T-cell subsets. Other subsets showed approximately 10-fold reductions, but Treg unique TCR beta sequences fell 75 to 100-fold in these patients.

Regulatory T cells were sorted from blood as CD4+ CD25-high CD127-low cells. The table came from immunoSEQ multiplex PCR; TCRdb's copy has only in-frame clones and leaves some out. The sample records about 28,000 clones, just over 90% being singletons. These data were also filed under a second study, of regulatory T cells. That report notes: Amplification used 52 TRBV primers and 13 TRBJ primers. Regulatory T cells showed the strongest V-J pair restriction and V/J gene skewing among patient repertoires.

The chain recombines TRBV7-9 with TRBJ1-1; TRBD1 is a possible D gene (5 bases). The sample was Tregs sorted from blood. The receptor comes from a human donor in good health. CDR3 bases: TGTGCCAGCAGCTTATTCGGGGGACGCATGAACACTGAAGCTTTCTTT. This sequence encodes CASSLFGGRMNTEAFF.